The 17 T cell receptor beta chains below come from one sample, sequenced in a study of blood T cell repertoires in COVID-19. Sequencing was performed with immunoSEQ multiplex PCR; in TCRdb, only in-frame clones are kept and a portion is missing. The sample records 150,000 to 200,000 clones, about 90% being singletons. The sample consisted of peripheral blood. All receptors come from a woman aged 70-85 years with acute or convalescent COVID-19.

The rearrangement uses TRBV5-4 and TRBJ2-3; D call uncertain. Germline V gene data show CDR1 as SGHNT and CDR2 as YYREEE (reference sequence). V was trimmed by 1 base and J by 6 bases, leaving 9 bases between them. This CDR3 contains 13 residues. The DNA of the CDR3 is TGTGCCAGCAGCTTGAGCCCCCCCGATACGCAGTATTTT. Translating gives CASSLSPPDTQYF. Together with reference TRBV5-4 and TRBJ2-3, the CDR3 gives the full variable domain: ETGVTQSPTHLIKTRGQQVTLRCSSQSGHNTVSWYQQALGQGPQFIFQYYREEENGRGNFPPRFSGLQFPNYSSELNVNALELDDSALYLCASSLSPPDTQYFGPGTRLTVL.

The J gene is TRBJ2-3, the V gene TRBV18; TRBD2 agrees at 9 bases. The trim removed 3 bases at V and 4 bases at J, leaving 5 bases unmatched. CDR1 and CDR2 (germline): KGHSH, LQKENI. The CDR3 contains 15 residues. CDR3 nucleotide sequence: TGTGCCAGCTCACCCGTCGGACTAGCGCCAGATACGCAGTATTTT. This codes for CASSPVGLAPDTQYF.

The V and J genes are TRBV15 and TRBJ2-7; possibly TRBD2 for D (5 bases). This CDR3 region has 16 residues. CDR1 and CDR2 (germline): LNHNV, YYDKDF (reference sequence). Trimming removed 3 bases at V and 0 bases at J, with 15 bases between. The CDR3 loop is CATSREAGGLSYEQYF. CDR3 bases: TGTGCCACCAGCAGGGAGGCGGGCGGACTCTCCTACGAGCAGTACTTC.

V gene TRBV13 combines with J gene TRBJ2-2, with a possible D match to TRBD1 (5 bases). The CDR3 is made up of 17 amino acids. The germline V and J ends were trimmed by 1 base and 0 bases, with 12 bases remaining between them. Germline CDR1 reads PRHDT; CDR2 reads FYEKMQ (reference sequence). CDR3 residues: CASSLEALGANTGELFF. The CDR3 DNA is TGTGCCAGCAGCTTAGAGGCTCTAGGGGCGAACACCGGGGAGCTGTTTTTT.

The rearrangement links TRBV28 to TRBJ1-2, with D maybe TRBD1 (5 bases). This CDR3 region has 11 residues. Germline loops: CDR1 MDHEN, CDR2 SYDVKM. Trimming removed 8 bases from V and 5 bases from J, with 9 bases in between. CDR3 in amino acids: CASSTVYGYTF. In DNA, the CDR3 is TGTGCCAGCTCGACAGTTTATGGCTACACCTTC.

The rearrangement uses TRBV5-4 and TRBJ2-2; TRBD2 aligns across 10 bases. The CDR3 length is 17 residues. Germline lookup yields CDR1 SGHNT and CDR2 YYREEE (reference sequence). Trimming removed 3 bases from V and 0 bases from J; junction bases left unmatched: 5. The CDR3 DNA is TGTGCCAGCAGCTCTCCGGGACTAGCGACGAACACCGGGGAGCTGTTTTTT. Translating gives CASSSPGLATNTGELFF.

CDR3 nucleotides: TGCGCCAGCAGCTTCCGGGACAGCTATGGCTACACCTTC. As protein: CASSFRDSYGYTF. The V and J genes are TRBV5-1 and TRBJ1-2, with 7 bases fitting TRBD1. V shed 2 bases, J shed 4 bases, and the junction held 2 bases outside the gene matches. From germline, CDR1 is SGHRS and CDR2 YFSETQ. This CDR3 region has 13 residues.

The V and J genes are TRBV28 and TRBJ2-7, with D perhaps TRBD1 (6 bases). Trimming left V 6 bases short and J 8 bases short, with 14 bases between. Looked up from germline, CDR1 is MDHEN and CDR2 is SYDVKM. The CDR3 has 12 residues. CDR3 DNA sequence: TGTGCCAGCAGGATACTAGGGGGACAGCAGTACTTC. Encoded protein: CASRILGGQQYF.

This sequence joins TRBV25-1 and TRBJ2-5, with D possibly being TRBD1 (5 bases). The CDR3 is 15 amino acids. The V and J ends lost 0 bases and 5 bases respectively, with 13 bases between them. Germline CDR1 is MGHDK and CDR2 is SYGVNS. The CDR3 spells CASSEYKGAEETQYF. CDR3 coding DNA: TGTGCCAGCAGTGAATATAAAGGGGCGGAGGAGACCCAGTACTTC.

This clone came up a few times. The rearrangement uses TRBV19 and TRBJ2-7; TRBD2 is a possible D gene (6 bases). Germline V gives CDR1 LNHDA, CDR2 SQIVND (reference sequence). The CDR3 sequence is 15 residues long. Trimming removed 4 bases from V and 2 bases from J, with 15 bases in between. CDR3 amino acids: CASSTTGLPTYEQYF. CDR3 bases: TGTGCCAGTAGTACTACGGGACTGCCGACCTACGAGCAGTACTTC.

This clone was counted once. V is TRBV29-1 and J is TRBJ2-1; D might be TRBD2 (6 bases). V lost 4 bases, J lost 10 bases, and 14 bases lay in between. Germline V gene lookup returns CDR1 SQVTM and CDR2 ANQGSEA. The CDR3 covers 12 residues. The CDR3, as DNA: TGCAGCGTTGGGGCTAGCGCCCCCGAGCAGTTCTTC. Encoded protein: CSVGASAPEQFF.

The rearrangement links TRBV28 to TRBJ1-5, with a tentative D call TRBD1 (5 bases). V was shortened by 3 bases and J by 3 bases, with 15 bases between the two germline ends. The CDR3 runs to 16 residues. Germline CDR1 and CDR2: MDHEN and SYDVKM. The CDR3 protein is CASSLIVGLNNQPQHF. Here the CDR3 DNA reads TGTGCCAGCAGTTTGATCGTGGGGCTTAACAATCAGCCCCAGCATTTT. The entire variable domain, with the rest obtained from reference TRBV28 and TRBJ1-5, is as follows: DVKVTQSSRYLVKRTGEKVFLECVQDMDHENMFWYRQDPGLGLRLIYFSYDVKMKEKGDIPEGYSVSREKKERFSLILESASTNQTSMYLCASSLIVGLNNQPQHFGDGTRLSIL.

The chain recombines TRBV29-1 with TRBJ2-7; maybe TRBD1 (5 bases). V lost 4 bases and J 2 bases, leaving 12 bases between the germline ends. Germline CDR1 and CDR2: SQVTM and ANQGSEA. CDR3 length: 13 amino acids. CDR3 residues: CSVVGPDPYEQYF. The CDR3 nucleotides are TGCAGCGTTGTGGGGCCGGACCCCTACGAGCAGTACTTC.

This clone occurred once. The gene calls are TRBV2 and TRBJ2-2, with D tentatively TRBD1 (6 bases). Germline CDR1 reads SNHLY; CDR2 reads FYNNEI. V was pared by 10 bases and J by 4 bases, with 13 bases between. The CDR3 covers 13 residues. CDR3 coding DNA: TGTGCCACAGGACAGTCTTCCACCGGGGAGCTGTTTTTT. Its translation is CATGQSSTGELFF.

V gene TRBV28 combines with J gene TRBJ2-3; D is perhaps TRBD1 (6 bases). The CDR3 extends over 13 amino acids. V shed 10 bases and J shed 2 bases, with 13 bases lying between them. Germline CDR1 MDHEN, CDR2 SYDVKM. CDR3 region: CATQGGVTDTQYF. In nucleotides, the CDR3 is TGTGCCACACAGGGCGGCGTCACAGATACGCAGTATTTT.

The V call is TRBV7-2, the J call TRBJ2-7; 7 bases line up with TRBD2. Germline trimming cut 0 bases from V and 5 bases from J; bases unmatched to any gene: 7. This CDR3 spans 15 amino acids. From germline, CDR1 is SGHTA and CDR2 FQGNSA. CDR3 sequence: CASSLAGGRWDEQYF. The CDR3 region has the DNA TGTGCCAGCAGCTTAGCTGGCGGGAGATGGGACGAGCAGTACTTC.

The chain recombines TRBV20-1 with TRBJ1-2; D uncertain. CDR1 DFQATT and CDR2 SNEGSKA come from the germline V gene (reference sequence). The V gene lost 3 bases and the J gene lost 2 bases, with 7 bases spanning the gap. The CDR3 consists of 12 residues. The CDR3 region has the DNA TGCAGTGCTAGTACAGAGAACTATGGCTACACCTTC. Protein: CSASTENYGYTF.